The 22 T cell receptor beta chains given below trace back to one sample, sequenced in a study of blood T cell repertoires in COVID-19 (dated by TCRdb to 2019 to 2021). Library preparation used the immunoSEQ multiplex PCR assay. The table comes from immuneACCESS by way of TCRdb, which keeps in-frame sequences with V and J called. Part of the clones is missing from these tables; in studies checked, under half for an unresolved V gene and the rest for unknown reasons. The sample includes some 220,000 clones, with around nine tenths observed a single time. Around 0.9% of the sample belongs to the ten largest clones. The sample taken for sequencing was peripheral blood. The origin of the receptors is a man aged 25-45 years with COVID-19, enrolled during active disease.

The rearrangement links TRBV7-9 to TRBJ2-3, with 7 bases identical to TRBD2. The length of the CDR3 is 15 residues. CDR1 and CDR2 (germline): SEHNR, FQNEAQ (reference sequence). The V gene end was trimmed by 3 bases and the J gene end by 8 bases; junction bases not matched to a gene: 11. As DNA, the CDR3 is TGTGCCAGCAGCTTCTCGCCGGGGGGTCCTGGTACGCAGTATTTT. Its translation: CASSFSPGGPGTQYF. The complete variable domain, with remaining parts taken from reference TRBV7-9 and TRBJ2-3, reads DTGVSQNPRHKITKRGQNVTFRCDPISEHNRLYWYRQTLGQGPEFLTYFQNEAQLEKSRLLSDRFSAERPKGSFSTLEIQRTEQGDSAMYLCASSFSPGGPGTQYFGPGTRLTVL.

J is TRBJ2-3 and V is TRBV30; TRBD2 might be the D (6 bases). Trimming left V 0 bases short and J 2 bases short, with 12 bases between. CDR1 is GTSNPN and CDR2 is SVGIG in the germline V gene (reference sequence). This CDR3 has 15 residues. This chain's CDR3 is CAWSVGSGVTDTQYF. CDR3 bases: TGTGCCTGGAGTGTAGGGTCGGGGGTCACAGATACGCAGTATTTT.

Notes on this clone: A read error may account for a junction end that differs from germline. In DNA, the CDR3 is TGTGCCAGCAGTTTAGCGGGGAGACCAAATGAGCAGTTCTTC. Translated: CASSLAGRPNEQFF. The chain couples TRBV7-7 to TRBJ2-1, with TRBD2 matching over 8 bases. The germline CDR1 and CDR2 sequences are SSHAT and FNYEAQ (reference sequence). CDR3 size: 14 residues.

The chain recombines TRBV5-4 with TRBJ1-6; TRBD1 is a possible D gene (6 bases). Trimming removed 0 bases at V and 3 bases at J, with 7 bases between. The CDR3 consists of 15 residues. Germline CDR1 and CDR2: SGHNT and YYREEE (reference sequence). The CDR3 DNA sequence: TGTGCCAGCAGCTTGGAACAGGGCTATAATTCACCCCTCCACTTT. This encodes CASSLEQGYNSPLHF.

The chain has TRBV7-9 and TRBJ2-1; 15 bases line up with TRBD2. With 5 bases clipped from V and 4 bases from J, the junction kept 9 bases outside the gene matches. Germline V lookup: CDR1 SEHNR, CDR2 FQNEAQ (reference sequence). The CDR3 length is 18 residues. CDR3 nucleotide sequence: TGTGCCAGCAGCCCAGGACTAGCGGGGGGGCCGTGGTACAATGAGCAGTTCTTC. This sequence encodes CASSPGLAGGPWYNEQFF.

The chain uses TRBV10-3 and TRBJ1-4; 7 positions match TRBD1. Trimming cost V 3 bases and J 6 bases; bases outside gene matches: 7. Per the germline V gene, CDR1 is ENHRY and CDR2 is SYGVKD. The CDR3 sequence is 15 residues long. The chain's CDR3 is CAISDHRGRDEKLFF. CDR3 sequence (DNA): TGTGCCATCAGTGATCACAGGGGCCGAGATGAAAAACTGTTTTTT.

This sequence joins TRBV9 and TRBJ1-1, with D perhaps TRBD1 (5 bases). The CDR3 runs to 15 residues. The germline V gene has CDR1 SGDLS and CDR2 YYNGEE. Trimming took off 0 bases at V and 3 bases at J, with 12 bases between the two ends. The CDR3 reads CASSVGGELDTEAFF. CDR3 sequence (DNA): TGTGCCAGCAGCGTAGGGGGCGAGTTGGACACTGAAGCTTTCTTT.

This clone was seen a single time. The chain links TRBV5-1 to TRBJ1-6; maybe TRBD1 (5 bases). Trimming cost V 0 bases and J 6 bases, with 13 bases left between them. Germline V gene lookup returns CDR1 SGHRS and CDR2 YFSETQ. The CDR3 contains 16 residues. CDR3: CASSLGQPGGNSPLHF. Written as DNA, the CDR3 is TGCGCCAGCAGCTTGGGACAGCCCGGGGGTAATTCACCCCTCCACTTT.

The chain combines TRBV5-1 with TRBJ2-3, with 11 nucleotides matching TRBD2. This CDR3 comprises 15 residues. V dropped 3 bases and J dropped 5; count of bases not matched to a gene: 5. CDR1 and CDR2 (germline): SGHRS, YFSETQ. CDR3 coding DNA: TGCGCCAGCAGCTATAGCGGGGGGGCCGAAGATACGCAGTATTTT. Protein product: CASSYSGGAEDTQYF.

The chain combines TRBV7-6 with TRBJ1-4; 9 bases are a match to TRBD1. The CDR3 has 15 residues. Looked up from germline, CDR1 is SGHVS and CDR2 is FNYEAQ. After removal of 6 bases from V and 5 bases from J, the junction contained 7 bases not matched to a gene. This CDR3 is CASRARGTGNEKLFF. For the CDR3, the DNA is TGTGCCAGCAGAGCGCGAGGGACAGGGAATGAAAAACTGTTTTTT.

This chain joins TRBV28 and TRBJ2-7; 7 nucleotides align to TRBD1. J lost 3 bases, V lost 5 bases, and 7 bases had no gene match. The germline CDR1 and CDR2 sequences are MDHEN and SYDVKM. The CDR3 loop spans 14 amino acids. The CDR3 reads CASSPRDSRYEQYF. For the CDR3, the DNA is TGTGCCAGCAGTCCCCGGGACAGCCGCTACGAGCAGTACTTC.

V usage is TRBV7-3 and J usage is TRBJ2-5; tentatively, D is TRBD1 (5 bases). CDR3 size: 17 residues. V lost 0 bases to trimming and J lost 0 bases, with 14 bases between them. Germline CDR1 is SGHTA and CDR2 is FQGTGA. The CDR3 coding sequence is TGTGCCAGCAGCTTAACCGCGACAGTGACGTACCAAGAGACCCAGTACTTC. Amino acid sequence: CASSLTATVTYQETQYF.

The V gene is TRBV5-5, the J gene TRBJ2-1, with 9 nucleotides matching TRBD2. The trim removed 0 bases at V and 4 bases at J, leaving 2 bases unmatched. The CDR3 has 15 residues. Germline CDR1 reads SGHKS; CDR2 reads YYEKEE (reference sequence). The CDR3 sequence is CASSLGLAGYNEQFF. CDR3 coding DNA: TGTGCCAGCAGCTTGGGGCTAGCGGGGTACAATGAGCAGTTCTTC.

The V and J genes are TRBV6-6 and TRBJ1-6; 7 nucleotides agree with TRBD1. The CDR3 has 18 residues. CDR1 MNHNY and CDR2 SVGAGI come from the germline V gene (reference sequence). With V trimmed by 5 bases and J by 2 bases, 12 bases remained unmatched. This chain's CDR3 is CASSQTGPRGAYNSPLHF. The CDR3 DNA sequence: TGTGCCAGCAGTCAGACAGGGCCCCGGGGCGCCTATAATTCACCCCTCCACTTT.

The chain couples TRBV19 to TRBJ1-5; D possibly corresponds to TRBD1 (5 bases). CDR1 is LNHDA, CDR2 SQIVND, per germline (reference sequence). The V gene lost 4 bases and the J gene lost 11 bases, with 15 bases spanning the gap. The CDR3 loop spans 13 amino acids. CDR3 coding DNA: TGTGCCAGTAGTACACCCTCGACAGAGGCCCAGCATTTT. It specifies CASSTPSTEAQHF.

The rearrangement uses TRBV10-3 and TRBJ1-1, with 8 nucleotides matching TRBD1. The length of the CDR3 is 15 residues. Germline V gene lookup returns CDR1 ENHRY and CDR2 SYGVKD. After removal of 4 bases from V and 1 base from J, the junction contained 5 bases not matched to a gene. The CDR3 DNA is TGTGCCATCAGTGTAGGGGGGACAGGGAACACTGAAGCTTTCTTT. It translates to CAISVGGTGNTEAFF.

V and J are TRBV6-6 and TRBJ1-1; 8 bases are a match to TRBD1. The germline CDR1 and CDR2 sequences are MNHNY and SVGAGI (reference sequence). CDR3 length equals 15 residues. The V segment lost 0 bases and the J segment 3 bases; nucleotides outside the gene matches: 3. The DNA of the CDR3 is TGTGCCAGCAGTTACTCGAACAGGGGGGACACTGAAGCTTTCTTT. It specifies CASSYSNRGDTEAFF.

The chain combines TRBV18 with TRBJ2-2; no definite D call. Trimming removed 3 bases at V and 1 base at J, with 9 bases between. This CDR3 contains 15 residues. In germline, CDR1 is KGHSH, CDR2 LQKENI. Written as DNA, the CDR3 is TGTGCCAGCTCACCTCTGGCAGAGAACACCGGGGAGCTGTTTTTT. It yields the protein CASSPLAENTGELFF.

This sequence joins TRBV13 and TRBJ1-1; D remains ambiguous. The CDR3 is 11 amino acids. CDR1 and CDR2 (germline): PRHDT, FYEKMQ (reference sequence). Trimming stripped 6 bases from V and 2 bases from J, with 4 bases between. CDR3 sequence (DNA): TGTGCCAGCAGACTAAACACTGAAGCTTTCTTT. Translated: CASRLNTEAFF.

V gene TRBV4-2 combines with J gene TRBJ2-7; D gene uncertain. The CDR3 is made up of 12 amino acids. The germline gives CDR1 LGHNA, CDR2 YNFKEQ. V was pared by 0 bases and J by 5 bases, with 5 bases between. The CDR3 DNA sequence: TGTGCCAGCAGCCAAGATTATAACGAGCAGTACTTC. Protein sequence: CASSQDYNEQYF.

The chain uses TRBV6-5 and TRBJ2-7; 13 bases map to TRBD2. V lost 6 bases and J lost 2; bases outside the gene matches: 1. The germline CDR1 and CDR2 sequences are MNHEY and SVGAGI. This CDR3 is 14 amino acids long. CDR3 sequence reads: CASRTSGGTYEQYF. The CDR3, as DNA: TGTGCCAGCAGGACTAGCGGGGGGACCTACGAGCAGTACTTC.

The chain links TRBV3-1 (or the pseudogene TRBV3-2) to TRBJ1-1, with D unresolved. CDR1 is LGHDT, CDR2 YNNKEL, per germline (reference sequence). CDR3 length: 12 amino acids. V was shortened by 0 bases and J by 6 bases, with 5 bases between the two germline ends. The CDR3: CASSQDRAEAFF. In DNA form, the CDR3 reads TGTGCCAGCAGCCAAGATCGGGCTGAAGCTTTCTTT.